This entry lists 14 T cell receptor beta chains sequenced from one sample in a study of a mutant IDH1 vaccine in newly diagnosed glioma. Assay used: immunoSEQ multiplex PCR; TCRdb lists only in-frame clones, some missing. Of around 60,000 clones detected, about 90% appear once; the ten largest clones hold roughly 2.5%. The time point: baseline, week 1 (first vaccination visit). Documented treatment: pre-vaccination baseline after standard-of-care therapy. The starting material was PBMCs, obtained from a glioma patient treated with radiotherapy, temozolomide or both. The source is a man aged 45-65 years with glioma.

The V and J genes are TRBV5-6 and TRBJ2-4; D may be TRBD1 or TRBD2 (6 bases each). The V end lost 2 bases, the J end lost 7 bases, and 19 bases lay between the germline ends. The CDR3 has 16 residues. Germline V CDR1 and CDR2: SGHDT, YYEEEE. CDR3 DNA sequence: TGTGCCAGCAGCTTAACACAGGGAGGAGGGGTTAACATTCAGTACTTC. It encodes CASSLTQGGGVNIQYF.

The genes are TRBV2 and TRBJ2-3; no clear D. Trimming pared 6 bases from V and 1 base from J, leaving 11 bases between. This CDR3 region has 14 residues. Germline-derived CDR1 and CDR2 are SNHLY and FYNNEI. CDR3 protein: CASRLGRGTDTQYF. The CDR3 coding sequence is TGTGCCAGCAGGTTGGGAAGGGGCACAGATACGCAGTATTTT. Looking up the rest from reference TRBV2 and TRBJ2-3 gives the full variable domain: EPEVTQTPSHQVTQMGQEVILRCVPISNHLYFYWYRQILGQKVEFLVSFYNNEISEKSEIFDDQFSVERPDGSNFTLKIRSTKLEDSAMYFCASRLGRGTDTQYFGPGTRLTVL.

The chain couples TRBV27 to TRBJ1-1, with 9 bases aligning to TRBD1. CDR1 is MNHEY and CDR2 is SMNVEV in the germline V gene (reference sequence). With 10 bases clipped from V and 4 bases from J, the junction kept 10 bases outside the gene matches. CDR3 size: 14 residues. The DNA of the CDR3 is TGTGCCACCCACACCGGGACAGGGACCACTGAAGCTTTCTTT. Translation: CATHTGTGTTEAFF.

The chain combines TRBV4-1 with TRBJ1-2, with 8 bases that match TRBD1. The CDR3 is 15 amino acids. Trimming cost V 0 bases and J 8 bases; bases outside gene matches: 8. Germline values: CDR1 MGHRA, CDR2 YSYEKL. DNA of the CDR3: TGCGCCAGCAGCCAAGAAGGGACAGGCCCTTGGGGCTACACCTTC. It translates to CASSQEGTGPWGYTF.

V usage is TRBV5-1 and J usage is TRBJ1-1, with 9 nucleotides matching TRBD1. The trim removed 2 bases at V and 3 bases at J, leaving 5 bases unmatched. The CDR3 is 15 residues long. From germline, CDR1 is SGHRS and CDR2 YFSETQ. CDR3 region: CASSLGQGSYTEAFF. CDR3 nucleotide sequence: TGCGCCAGCAGCTTAGGACAGGGGTCGTACACTGAAGCTTTCTTT.

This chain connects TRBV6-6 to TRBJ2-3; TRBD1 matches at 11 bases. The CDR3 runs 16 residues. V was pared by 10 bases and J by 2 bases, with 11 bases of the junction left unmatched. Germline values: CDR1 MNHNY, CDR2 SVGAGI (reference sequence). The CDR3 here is CAIAYGTGGITDTQYF. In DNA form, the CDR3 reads TGTGCCATCGCTTACGGGACAGGGGGGATCACAGATACGCAGTATTTT.

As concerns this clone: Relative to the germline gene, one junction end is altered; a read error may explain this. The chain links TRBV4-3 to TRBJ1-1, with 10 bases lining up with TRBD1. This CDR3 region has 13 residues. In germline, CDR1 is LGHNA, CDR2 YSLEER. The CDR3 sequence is CASSQGGRDRGFF. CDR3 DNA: TGCGCCAGCAGCCAAGGAGGCCGGGACAGGGGATTTTTT.

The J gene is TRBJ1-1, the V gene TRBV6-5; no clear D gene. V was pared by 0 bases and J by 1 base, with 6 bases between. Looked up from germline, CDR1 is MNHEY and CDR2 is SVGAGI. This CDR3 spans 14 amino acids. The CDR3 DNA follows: TGTGCCAGCAGTTACTCTAGGAGGAACACTGAAGCTTTCTTT. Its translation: CASSYSRRNTEAFF.

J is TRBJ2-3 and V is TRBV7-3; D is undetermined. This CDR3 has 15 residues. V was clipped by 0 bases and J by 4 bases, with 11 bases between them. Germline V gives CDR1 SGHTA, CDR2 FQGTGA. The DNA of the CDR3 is TGTGCCAGCAGCTTAACCCCCGGCGCGGCAGATACGCAGTATTTT. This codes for CASSLTPGAADTQYF.

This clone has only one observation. The CDR3 DNA reads TGTGCCAGCAGCTTAGATGGGCAGGGAGGTGGAGGCTACACCTTC. Protein sequence: CASSLDGQGGGGYTF. The chain joins TRBV7-8 to TRBJ1-2, with D perhaps matching TRBD1 (5 bases). The V gene lost 1 base and the J gene lost 8 bases, with 17 bases spanning the gap. The CDR3 extends over 15 amino acids. Germline CDR1 reads SGHVS; CDR2 reads FQNEAQ. The full variable domain, in which reference TRBV7-8 and TRBJ1-2 provide the parts outside the CDR3, is GAGVSQSPRYKVAKRGQDVALRCDPISGHVSLFWYQQALGQGPEFLTYFQNEAQLDKSGLPSDRFFAERPEGSVSTLKIQRTQQEDSAVYLCASSLDGQGGGGYTFGSGTRLTVV.

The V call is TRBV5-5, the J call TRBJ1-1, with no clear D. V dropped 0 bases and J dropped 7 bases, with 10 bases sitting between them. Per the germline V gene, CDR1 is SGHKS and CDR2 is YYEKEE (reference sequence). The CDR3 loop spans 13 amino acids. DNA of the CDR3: TGTGCCAGCAGCTTGGGGACCATCGGTGAAGCTTTCTTT. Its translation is CASSLGTIGEAFF.

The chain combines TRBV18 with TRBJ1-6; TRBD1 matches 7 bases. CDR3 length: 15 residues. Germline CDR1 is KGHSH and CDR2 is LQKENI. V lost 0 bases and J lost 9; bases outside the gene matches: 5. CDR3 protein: CASSPPRQGGSPLHF. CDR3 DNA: TGTGCCAGCTCACCACCGAGACAGGGCGGTTCACCCCTCCACTTT.

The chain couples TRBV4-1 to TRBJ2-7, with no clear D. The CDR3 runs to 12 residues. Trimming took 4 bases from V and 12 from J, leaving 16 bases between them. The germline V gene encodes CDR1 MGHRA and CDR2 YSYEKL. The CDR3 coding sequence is TGCGCCAGCAGCCCAAGTGCCCCCACTCTGTACTTC. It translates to CASSPSAPTLYF.

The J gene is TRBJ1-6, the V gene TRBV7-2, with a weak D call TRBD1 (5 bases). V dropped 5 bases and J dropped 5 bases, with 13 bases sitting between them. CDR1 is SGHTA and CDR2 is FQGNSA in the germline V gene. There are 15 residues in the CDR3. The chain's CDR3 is CASSPEGTDNSPLHF. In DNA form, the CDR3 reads TGTGCCAGCAGCCCAGAAGGGACGGATAATTCACCCCTCCACTTT.